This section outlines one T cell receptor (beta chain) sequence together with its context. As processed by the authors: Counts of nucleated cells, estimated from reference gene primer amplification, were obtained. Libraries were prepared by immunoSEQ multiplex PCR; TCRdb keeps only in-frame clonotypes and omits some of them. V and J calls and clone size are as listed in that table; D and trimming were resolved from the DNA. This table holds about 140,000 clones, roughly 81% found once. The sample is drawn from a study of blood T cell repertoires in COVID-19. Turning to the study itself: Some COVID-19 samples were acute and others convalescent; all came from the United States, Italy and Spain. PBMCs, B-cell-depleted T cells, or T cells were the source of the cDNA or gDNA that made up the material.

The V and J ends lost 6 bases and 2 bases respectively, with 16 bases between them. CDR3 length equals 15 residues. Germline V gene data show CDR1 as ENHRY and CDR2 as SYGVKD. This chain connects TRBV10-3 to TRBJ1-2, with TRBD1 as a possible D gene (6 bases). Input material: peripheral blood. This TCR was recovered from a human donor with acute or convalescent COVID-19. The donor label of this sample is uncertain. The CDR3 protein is CAISPETGRNYGYTF. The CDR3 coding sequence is TGTGCCATCAGCCCCGAGACAGGAAGAAACTATGGCTACACCTTC.